A few counts support the clone carrying this T cell receptor (beta chain). This CDR3 has 18 amino acids. This entry belongs to a study of shared clonotypes between healthy human individuals. Turning to the study itself: Researchers assigned three CD4 naive, three CD4 memory, two CD8 naive and one CD8 memory plate to each donor.

In the naive CD8 group, cells lacked CD45RO and were positively selected for CCR7, so terminally differentiated effector memory CD45RA+ cells were left out. The assay used deep level. Each cell subset's genomic DNA was divided evenly among several immunoSEQ plates. TCRdb's table, derived via immunoSEQ multiplex PCR, lists solely in-frame clones and lacks some. This table has 2 million to 2.5 million clones, 85% to 95% appearing once. The specimen was naive CD8+ T cells sorted from blood. This TCR was sampled from a man aged 18 to 30 in good health. V is TRBV1 and J is TRBJ1-1. TRBV1 is tagged as a pseudogene. CDR3 in DNA: TGCACCAGCAGCCAATCCCACGGAGCCCAAGAGGGGAACACTGAAGCTTTCTTT. Residues: CTSSQSHGAQEGNTEAFF.